Sequencing of this T cell receptor (beta chain) was carried out in a study of radiotherapy plus CTLA-4 blockade in lung cancer. For the study at large: Among enrolled patients, approximately 18% responded and 31% achieved disease control.

The length of the CDR3 is 12 residues. With 3 bases removed from V and 3 bases from J, the gap between germline ends came to 6 bases. Germline CDR1 LNHNV, CDR2 YYDKDF (reference sequence). In its sample, this clone was seen once. Its antigen is still unknown. Study conclusions and caveats: Alongside interferon-beta, early blood T cell clone dynamics were reportedly the best predictor of response. Radiotherapy with ipilimumab was followed by blood expansion of tumor-derived clones.

Patients in the study, people with chemo-refractory metastatic non-small-cell lung cancer, received focal radiation plus ipilimumab CTLA-4 blockade. The data were produced by immunoSEQ multiplex PCR, yet TCRdb's version contains in-frame clones alone and is incomplete. The top ten hold more than 6.5% of the sample, which has about 120,000 clones, more than 80% seen once. This sequence joins TRBV15 and TRBJ2-7; D uncertain. The sequencing used peripheral blood, collected from a patient treated with radiotherapy plus ipilimumab. This clonotype was obtained from a human donor with non-small cell lung cancer that progressed on radiotherapy plus ipilimumab. CDR3 DNA sequence: TGTGCCACCAGCAGGGGTTACTACGAGCAGTACTTC. Its protein product is CATSRGYYEQYF.